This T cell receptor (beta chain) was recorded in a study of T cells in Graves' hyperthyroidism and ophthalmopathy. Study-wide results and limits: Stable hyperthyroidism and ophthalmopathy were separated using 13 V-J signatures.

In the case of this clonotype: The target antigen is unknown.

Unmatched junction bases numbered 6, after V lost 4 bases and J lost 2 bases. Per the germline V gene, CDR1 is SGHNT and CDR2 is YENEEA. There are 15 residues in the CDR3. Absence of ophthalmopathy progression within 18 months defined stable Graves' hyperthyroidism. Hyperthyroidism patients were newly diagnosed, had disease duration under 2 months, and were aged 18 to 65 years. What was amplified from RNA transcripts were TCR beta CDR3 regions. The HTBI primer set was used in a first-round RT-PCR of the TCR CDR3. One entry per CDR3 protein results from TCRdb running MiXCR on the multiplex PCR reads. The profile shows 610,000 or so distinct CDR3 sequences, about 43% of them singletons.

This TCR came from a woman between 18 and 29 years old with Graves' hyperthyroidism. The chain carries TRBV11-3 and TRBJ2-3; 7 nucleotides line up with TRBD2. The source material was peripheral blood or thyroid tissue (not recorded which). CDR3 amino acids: CASSWTRGPTDTQYF. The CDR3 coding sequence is TGTGCCAGCAGCTGGACTAGAGGGCCCACAGATACGCAGTATTTT.